This T cell receptor (beta chain) was documented in a study of blood T cells in healthy people across ages. Germline V gives CDR1 SGDLS, CDR2 YYNGEE. This CDR3 spans 15 amino acids. Together with a sample-barcoded 5' primer, a J-beta primer mix was included in a second PCR lasting about 7 to 11 cycles. TCRdb recomputed calls from the 5' RACE reads with MiXCR, one row per CDR3 protein. The data contain some 800,000 distinct CDR3 sequences, 40% to 50% of them seen just once; the ten biggest clones take up roughly 19%. This clonotype was recorded only once. The junction differs from germline at one of its ends, possibly a read error.

The chain couples TRBV9 to TRBJ2-7; 9 bases are a match to TRBD1. This clonotype originated in a man in his 60s in good health. The sequencing input was blood. The CDR3 loop is CASSKGQGSSYEQCF. The DNA of the CDR3 is TGTGCCAGCAGCAAGGGACAGGGCAGCTCCTACGAGCAGTGCTTC.